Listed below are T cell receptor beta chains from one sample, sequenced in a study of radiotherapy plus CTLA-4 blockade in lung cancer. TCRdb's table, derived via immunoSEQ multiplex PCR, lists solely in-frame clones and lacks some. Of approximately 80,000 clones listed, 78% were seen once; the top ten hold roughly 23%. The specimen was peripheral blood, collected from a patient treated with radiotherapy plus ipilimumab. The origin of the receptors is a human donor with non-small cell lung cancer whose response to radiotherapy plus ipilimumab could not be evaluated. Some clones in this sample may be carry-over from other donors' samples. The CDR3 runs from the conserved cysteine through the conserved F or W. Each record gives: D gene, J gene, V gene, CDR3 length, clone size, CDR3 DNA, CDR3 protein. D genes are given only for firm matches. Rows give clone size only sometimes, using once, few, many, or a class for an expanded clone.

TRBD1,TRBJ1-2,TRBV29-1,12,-,TGCAGCGCTCCTCGGGACAGTCAAGACTACACCTTC,CSAPRDSQDYTF
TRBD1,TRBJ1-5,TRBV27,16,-,TGTGCCAGCAGTTCCCTTAAGACAGGGCTCAATCAGCCCCAGCATTTT,CASSSLKTGLNQPQHF
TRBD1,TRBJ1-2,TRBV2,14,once,TGTGCCAGCAGTCCCGGGACAGGGAGATATGGCTACACCTTC,CASSPGTGRYGYTF
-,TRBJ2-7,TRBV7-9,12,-,TGTGCCAGCAGCTTGCCGGGACTCGAGCAGTACTTC,CASSLPGLEQYF
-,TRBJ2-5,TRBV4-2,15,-,TGTGCCAGCAGCCAAGGGGGCGTGCTCCAAGAGACCCAGTACTTC,CASSQGGVLQETQYF
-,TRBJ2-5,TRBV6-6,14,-,TGTGCCAGCAGTAGATCAGGTTTGCAAGAGACCCAGTACTTC,CASSRSGLQETQYF
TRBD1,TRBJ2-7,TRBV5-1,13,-,TGCGCCAGCAGCCGAGGACAGGGGGTGGAACAGTACTTC,CASSRGQGVEQYF
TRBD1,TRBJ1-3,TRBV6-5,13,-,TGTGCCAGCAGCCCCGGGACAGGGAACACCATATATTTT,CASSPGTGNTIYF
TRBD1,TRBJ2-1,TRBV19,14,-,TGTGCCAACAGGGGGCACAGGGTGGACAATGAGCAGTTCTTC,CANRGHRVDNEQFF
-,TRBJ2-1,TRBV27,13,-,TGTGCCAGCAGTCCCGACATTTACAATGAGCAGTTCTTC,CASSPDIYNEQFF
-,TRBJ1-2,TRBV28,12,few,TGTGCCAGCAGTCCATCGGGGGGTGGCTACACCTTC,CASSPSGGGYTF
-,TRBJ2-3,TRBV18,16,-,TGTGCCAGCTCACCACTGGAGTCGGAGGGTTCAGATACGCAGTATTTT,CASSPLESEGSDTQYF
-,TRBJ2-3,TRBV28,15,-,TGTGCCAGCAGTTGGGAGCGGACCTCCACAGATACGCAGTATTTT,CASSWERTSTDTQYF
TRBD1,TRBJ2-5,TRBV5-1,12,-,TGCGCCAGCCGGGACAGCCAAGAGACCCAGTACTTC,CASRDSQETQYF
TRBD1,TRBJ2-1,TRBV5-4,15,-,TGTGCCAGCAGCTTGGAAGGGACAGGGAACAATGAGCAGTTCTTC,CASSLEGTGNNEQFF
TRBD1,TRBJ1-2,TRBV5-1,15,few,TGCGCCAGCAGCTTCTGGACAGGGGCTAACTATGGCTACACCTTC,CASSFWTGANYGYTF
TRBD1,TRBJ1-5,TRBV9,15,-,TGTGCCAGCAGCGGGACAGGGAGTACCAATCAGCCCCAGCATTTT,CASSGTGSTNQPQHF
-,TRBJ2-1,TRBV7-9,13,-,TGTGCCAGCAGCCAGGACAGCTACAATGAGCAGTTCTTC,CASSQDSYNEQFF
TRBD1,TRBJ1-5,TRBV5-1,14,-,TGCGCCAGCAGCTTGGGACAGGGGGATCAGCCCCAGCATTTT,CASSLGQGDQPQHF
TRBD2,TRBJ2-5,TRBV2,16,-,TGTGCCAGCAGGGGTGGGACTAGCGGGGGCGGAGAGACCCAGTACTTC,CASRGGTSGGGETQYF
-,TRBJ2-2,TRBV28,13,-,TGTGCCAGCAGTTTGACGGGGAATTGGGAGCTGTTTTTT,CASSLTGNWELFF
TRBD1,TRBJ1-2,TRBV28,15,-,TGTGCCAGCAGTCCCCCGACAGGGGAAAGGTATGGCTACACCTTC,CASSPPTGERYGYTF
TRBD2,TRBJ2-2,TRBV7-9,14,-,TGCGCCAGCCGAGCGGGGGCGAGGACCGGGGAGCTGTTTTTT,CASRAGARTGELFF
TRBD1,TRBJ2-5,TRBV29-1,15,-,TGCAGCGTAACTACCGGGACAGGGACTCAAGAGACCCAGTACTTC,CSVTTGTGTQETQYF
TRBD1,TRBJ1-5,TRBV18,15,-,TGTGCCAGCTCGGCCGGGACAGGGTTAAAGCAGCCCCAGCATTTT,CASSAGTGLKQPQHF
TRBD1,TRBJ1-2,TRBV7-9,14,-,TGTGCCAGCAAATTAACTCAGGGGGCCGGCGGCTACACCTTC,CASKLTQGAGGYTF
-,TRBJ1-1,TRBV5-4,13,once,TGTGCCAGCAGCCCCCGGGGGGGTACTGAAGCTTTCTTT,CASSPRGGTEAFF
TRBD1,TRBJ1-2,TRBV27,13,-,TGTGCCAGCAGCCGGACAGGGAGGTCTGGCTACACCTTC,CASSRTGRSGYTF
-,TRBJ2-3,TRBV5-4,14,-,TGTGCCAGCAGACCTGCTGGGGCGACAGATACGCAGTATTTT,CASRPAGATDTQYF
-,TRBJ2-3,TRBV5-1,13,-,TGCGCCAGCAGCTTGTCGGCGGGGGCGCCTATGTATTTT,CASSLSAGAPMYF
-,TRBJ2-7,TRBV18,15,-,TGTGCCAGCTCACCGCTTCCTACTCCTCTTTACGAGCAGTACTTC,CASSPLPTPLYEQYF
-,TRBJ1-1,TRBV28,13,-,TGTGCCAGCAGTTTTGGCATGAACACTGAAGCTTTCTTT,CASSFGMNTEAFF
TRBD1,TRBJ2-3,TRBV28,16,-,TGTGCCAGCAGTTTATGGACAGGGAAGGGTGCAGATACGCAGTATTTT,CASSLWTGKGADTQYF
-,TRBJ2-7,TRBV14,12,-,TGTGCCAGCAGCCAAGATTCGAGGCGGGCGAACTTC,CASSQDSRRANF
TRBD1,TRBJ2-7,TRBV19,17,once,TGTGCCAGTAGTATCCCAGTCAGGGGGCGCGCGTTCCACGAGCAGTACTTC,CASSIPVRGRAFHEQYF
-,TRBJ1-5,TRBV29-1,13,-,TGCAGCGTTGGGGAGCATAGCAATCAGCCCCAGCATTTT,CSVGEHSNQPQHF
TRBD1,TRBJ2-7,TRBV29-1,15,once,TGCAGCGTTATGAGGGGGACAGGGAGAGGGTACGAGCAGTACTTC,CSVMRGTGRGYEQYF
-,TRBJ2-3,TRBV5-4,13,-,TGTGCCAGCAGCTTGGCAGTCACAGATACGCAGTATTTT,CASSLAVTDTQYF
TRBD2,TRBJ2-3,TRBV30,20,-,TGTGCCTGGAGTCCATCCGGGTCCCCCCTTTTGCGGGGGGGCACAGATACGCAGTATTTT,CAWSPSGSPLLRGGTDTQYF
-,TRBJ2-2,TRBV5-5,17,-,TGTGCCAGCAGCTTGAGGGCCGGGACACCATTTACCGGGGAGCTGTTTTTT,CASSLRAGTPFTGELFF
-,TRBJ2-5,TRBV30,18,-,TGTGCCTGGAGTCCCCTTTCCGCGATCCGGGACTCCGAAAGGACCCAGTACTTC,CAWSPLSAIRDSERTQYF